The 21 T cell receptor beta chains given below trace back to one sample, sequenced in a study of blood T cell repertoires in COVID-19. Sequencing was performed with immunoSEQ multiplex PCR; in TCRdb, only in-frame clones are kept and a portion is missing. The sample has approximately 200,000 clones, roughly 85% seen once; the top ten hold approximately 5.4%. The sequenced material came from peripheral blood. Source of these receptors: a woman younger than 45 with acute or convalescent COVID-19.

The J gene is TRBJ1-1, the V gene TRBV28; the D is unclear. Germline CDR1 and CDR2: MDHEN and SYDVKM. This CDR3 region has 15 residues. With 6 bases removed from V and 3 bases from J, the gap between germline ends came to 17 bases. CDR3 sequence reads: CASSSSGGTDTEAFF. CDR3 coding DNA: TGTGCCAGCAGCTCCTCGGGAGGAACCGACACTGAAGCTTTCTTT.

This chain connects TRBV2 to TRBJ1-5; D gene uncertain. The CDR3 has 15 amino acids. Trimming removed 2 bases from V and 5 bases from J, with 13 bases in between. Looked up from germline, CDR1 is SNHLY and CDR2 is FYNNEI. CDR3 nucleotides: TGTGCCAGCAGTGAATCCGGAGTCCCCTATCAGCCCCAGCATTTT. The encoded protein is CASSESGVPYQPQHF. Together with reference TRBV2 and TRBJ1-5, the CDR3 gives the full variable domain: EPEVTQTPSHQVTQMGQEVILRCVPISNHLYFYWYRQILGQKVEFLVSFYNNEISEKSEIFDDQFSVERPDGSNFTLKIRSTKLEDSAMYFCASSESGVPYQPQHFGDGTRLSIL.

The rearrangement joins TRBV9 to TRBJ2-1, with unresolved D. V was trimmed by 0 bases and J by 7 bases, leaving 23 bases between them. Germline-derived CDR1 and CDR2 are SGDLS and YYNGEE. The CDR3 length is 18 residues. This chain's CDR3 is CASSVVAPPAQIKNEQFF. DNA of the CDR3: TGTGCCAGCAGCGTAGTAGCCCCGCCGGCCCAGATTAAAAATGAGCAGTTCTTC.

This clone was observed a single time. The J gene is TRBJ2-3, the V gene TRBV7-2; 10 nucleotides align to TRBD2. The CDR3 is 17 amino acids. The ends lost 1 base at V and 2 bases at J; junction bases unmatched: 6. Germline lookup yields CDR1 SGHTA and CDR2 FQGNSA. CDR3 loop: CASSLVIAGGPTDTQYF. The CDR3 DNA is TGTGCCAGCAGCTTAGTGATAGCGGGGGGCCCCACAGATACGCAGTATTTT.

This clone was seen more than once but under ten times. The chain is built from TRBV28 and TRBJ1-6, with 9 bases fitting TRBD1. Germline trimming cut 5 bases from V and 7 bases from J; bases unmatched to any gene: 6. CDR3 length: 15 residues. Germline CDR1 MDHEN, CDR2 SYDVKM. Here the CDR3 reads CASSTWTGANSPLHF. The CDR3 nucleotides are TGTGCCAGCAGTACCTGGACAGGGGCAAATTCACCCCTCCACTTT. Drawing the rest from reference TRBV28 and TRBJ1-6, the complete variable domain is DVKVTQSSRYLVKRTGEKVFLECVQDMDHENMFWYRQDPGLGLRLIYFSYDVKMKEKGDIPEGYSVSREKKERFSLILESASTNQTSMYLCASSTWTGANSPLHFGNGTRLTVT.

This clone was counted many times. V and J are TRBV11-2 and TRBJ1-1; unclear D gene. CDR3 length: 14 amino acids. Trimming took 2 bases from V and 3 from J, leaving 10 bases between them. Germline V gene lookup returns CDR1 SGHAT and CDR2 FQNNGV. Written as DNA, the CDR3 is TGTGCCAGCAGCTTAACGAACAGTCACACTGAAGCTTTCTTT. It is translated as CASSLTNSHTEAFF.

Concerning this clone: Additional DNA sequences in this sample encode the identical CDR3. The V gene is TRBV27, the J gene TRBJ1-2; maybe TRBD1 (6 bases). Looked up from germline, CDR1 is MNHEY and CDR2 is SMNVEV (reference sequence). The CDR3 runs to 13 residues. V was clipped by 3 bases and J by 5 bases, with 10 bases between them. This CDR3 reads CASSFRQGYGYTF. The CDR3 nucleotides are TGTGCCAGCAGTTTCAGGCAGGGGTATGGCTACACCTTC.

The CDR3, as DNA: TGCAGCGCCTGGACAGGGATTAGCTATGGCTACACCTTC. It is translated as CSAWTGISYGYTF. The gene calls are TRBV29-1 and TRBJ1-2; 8 nucleotides line up with TRBD1. The length of the CDR3 is 13 residues. CDR1 and CDR2 (germline): SQVTM, ANQGSEA. The J segment lost 4 bases and the V segment lost 7 bases, leaving 8 bases of the junction unmatched.

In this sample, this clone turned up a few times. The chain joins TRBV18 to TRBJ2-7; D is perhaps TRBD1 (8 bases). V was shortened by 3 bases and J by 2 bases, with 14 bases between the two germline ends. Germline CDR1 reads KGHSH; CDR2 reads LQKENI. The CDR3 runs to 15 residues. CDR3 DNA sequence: TGTGCCAGCTCACCGAGGACAGGGAGGGCCTACGAGCAGTACTTC. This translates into CASSPRTGRAYEQYF.

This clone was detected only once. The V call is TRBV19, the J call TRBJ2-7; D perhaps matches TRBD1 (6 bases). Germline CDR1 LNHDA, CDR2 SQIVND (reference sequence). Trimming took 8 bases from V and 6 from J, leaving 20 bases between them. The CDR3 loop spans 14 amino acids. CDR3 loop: CASSSGAPSREQYF. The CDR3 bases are TGTGCCAGTTCGTCAGGGGCCCCGTCGCGCGAGCAGTACTTC.

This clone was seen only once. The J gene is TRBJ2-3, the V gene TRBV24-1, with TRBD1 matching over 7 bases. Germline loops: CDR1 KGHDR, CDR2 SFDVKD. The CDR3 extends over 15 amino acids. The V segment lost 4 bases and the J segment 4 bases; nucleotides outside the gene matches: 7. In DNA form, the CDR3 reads TGTGCCACCAGTGACTCCGGACAGGCCCCAGATACGCAGTATTTT. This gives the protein CATSDSGQAPDTQYF.

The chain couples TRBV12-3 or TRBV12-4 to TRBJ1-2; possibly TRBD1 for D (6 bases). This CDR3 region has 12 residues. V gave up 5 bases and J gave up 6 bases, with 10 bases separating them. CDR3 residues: CASSRTVDGYTF. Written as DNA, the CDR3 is TGTGCCAGCAGTCGGACAGTAGATGGCTACACCTTC.

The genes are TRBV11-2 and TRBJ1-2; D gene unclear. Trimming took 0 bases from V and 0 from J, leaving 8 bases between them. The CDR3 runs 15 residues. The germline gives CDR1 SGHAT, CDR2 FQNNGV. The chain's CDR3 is CASSLEQASNYGYTF. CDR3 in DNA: TGTGCCAGCAGCTTAGAGCAGGCATCTAACTATGGCTACACCTTC.

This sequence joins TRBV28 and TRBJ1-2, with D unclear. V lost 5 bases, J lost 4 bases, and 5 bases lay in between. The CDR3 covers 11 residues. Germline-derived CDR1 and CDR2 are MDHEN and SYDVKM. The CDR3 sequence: CASSQVYGYTF. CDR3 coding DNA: TGTGCCAGCAGTCAGGTCTATGGCTACACCTTC.

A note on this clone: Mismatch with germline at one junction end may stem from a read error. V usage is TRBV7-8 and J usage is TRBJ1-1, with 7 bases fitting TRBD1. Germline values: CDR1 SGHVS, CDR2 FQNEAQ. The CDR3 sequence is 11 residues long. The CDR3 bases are TGTGCCAGCAGCTTAGTGGGACAGCCTCTCTTT. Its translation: CASSLVGQPLF.

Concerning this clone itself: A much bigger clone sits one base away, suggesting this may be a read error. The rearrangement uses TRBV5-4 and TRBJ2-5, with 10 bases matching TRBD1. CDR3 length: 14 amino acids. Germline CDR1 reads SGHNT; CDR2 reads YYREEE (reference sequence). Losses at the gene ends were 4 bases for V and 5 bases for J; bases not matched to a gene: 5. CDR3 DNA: TGTGCCAGCAGCCGGGGACAGGGGAGGGAGACCCAGTACTTC. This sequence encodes CASSRGQGRETQYF.

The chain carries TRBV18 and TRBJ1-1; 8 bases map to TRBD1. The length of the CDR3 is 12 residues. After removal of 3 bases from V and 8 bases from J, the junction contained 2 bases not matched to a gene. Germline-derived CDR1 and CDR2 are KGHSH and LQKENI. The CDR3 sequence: CASSPRTGEAFF. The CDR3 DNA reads TGTGCCAGCTCACCTAGGACAGGGGAAGCTTTCTTT.

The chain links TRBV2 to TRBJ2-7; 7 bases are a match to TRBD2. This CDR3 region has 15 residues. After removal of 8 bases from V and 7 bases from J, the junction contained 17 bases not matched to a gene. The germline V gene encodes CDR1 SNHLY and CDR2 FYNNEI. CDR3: CASGAELARTSEQYF. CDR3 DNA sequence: TGTGCCAGCGGCGCCGAACTAGCGAGAACCAGTGAGCAGTACTTC.

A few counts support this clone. CDR3 protein: CASTLRQGATEAFF. For the CDR3, the DNA is TGTGCCAGCACCCTTCGGCAGGGGGCCACTGAAGCTTTCTTT. J is TRBJ1-1 and V is TRBV2, with 8 nucleotides matching TRBD1. This CDR3 is built from 14 residues. Germline-derived CDR1 and CDR2 are SNHLY and FYNNEI. J gave up 4 bases and V 7 bases, and 8 bases lay outside the gene matches. The full variable domain, completed using reference TRBV2 and TRBJ1-1, is EPEVTQTPSHQVTQMGQEVILRCVPISNHLYFYWYRQILGQKVEFLVSFYNNEISEKSEIFDDQFSVERPDGSNFTLKIRSTKLEDSAMYFCASTLRQGATEAFFGQGTRLTVV.

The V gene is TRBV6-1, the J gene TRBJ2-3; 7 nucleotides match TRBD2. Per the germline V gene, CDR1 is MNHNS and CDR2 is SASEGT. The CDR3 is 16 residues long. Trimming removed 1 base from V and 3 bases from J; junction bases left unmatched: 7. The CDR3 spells CASSEGWAGATDTQYF. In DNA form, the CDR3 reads TGTGCCAGCAGTGAAGGATGGGCGGGAGCGACAGATACGCAGTATTTT.

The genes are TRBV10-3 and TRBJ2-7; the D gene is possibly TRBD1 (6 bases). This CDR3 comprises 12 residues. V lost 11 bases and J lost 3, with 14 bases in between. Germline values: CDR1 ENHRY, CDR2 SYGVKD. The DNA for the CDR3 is TGTGCCGCCTCGGGACACAACTACGAGCAGTACTTC. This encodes CAASGHNYEQYF.